These 7 T cell receptor beta chains originate from one sample sequenced in a study of blood T cell repertoires in COVID-19 (dated by TCRdb to the early 2020s). Preparation of the library involved the immunoSEQ multiplex PCR assay. TCRdb took this table from immuneACCESS and kept in-frame rearrangements with V and J called. Such tables lack part of the clones; where checked against another copy, unresolved V genes explain under half of the gap, and the rest is unexplained. A total of 150,000 to 200,000 clones appear in this sample, 70% to 85% of them only once. The ten largest clones represent 6.5% to 9% of the sample. Sequences were obtained from peripheral blood. These receptors came from a woman aged 35 to 49 with COVID-19, enrolled during active disease.

The chain is built from TRBV12-3 or TRBV12-4 and TRBJ2-1, with a tentative D call TRBD1 (6 bases). The CDR3 is 13 residues long. V gave up 8 bases and J gave up 7 bases, with 15 bases separating them. The CDR3: CASSNAGVNEQFF. The DNA of the CDR3 is TGTGCCAGCTCAAACGCAGGGGTTAATGAGCAGTTCTTC.

The V call is TRBV19, the J call TRBJ1-1; D not resolved. The CDR3 runs to 14 residues. V was cut by 1 base and J by 5 bases, with 11 bases left in between. CDR1 is LNHDA, CDR2 SQIVND, per germline (reference sequence). For the CDR3, the DNA is TGTGCCAGTAGTATAGGTGGAGGGCCAACTGAAGCTTTCTTT. It encodes CASSIGGGPTEAFF.

The chain employs TRBV5-5 and TRBJ1-1; 11 nucleotides align to TRBD1. V trimming: 0 bases; J trimming: 4 bases; junction bases outside the gene matches: 2. The germline V gene has CDR1 SGHKS and CDR2 YYEKEE (reference sequence). The CDR3 extends over 15 amino acids. The CDR3 reads CASSLGTGGVTEAFF. The CDR3 DNA reads TGTGCCAGCAGCTTGGGGACAGGGGGCGTCACTGAAGCTTTCTTT. The full variable domain, rest sourced from reference TRBV5-5 and TRBJ1-1, is DAGVTQSPTHLIKTRGQQVTLRCSPISGHKSVSWYQQVLGQGPQFIFQYYEKEERGRGNFPDRFSARQFPNYSSELNVNALLLGDSALYLCASSLGTGGVTEAFFGQGTRLTVV.

The rearrangement joins TRBV7-2 to TRBJ2-5; the match to TRBD2 covers 8 bases. The germline V gene has CDR1 SGHTA and CDR2 FQGNSA. The CDR3 contains 13 residues. The V and J ends lost 5 bases and 5 bases, in that order; junction bases with no gene match: 4. CDR3 in DNA: TGTGCCAGCAGCCGGGGGGGCTTCGAGACCCAGTACTTC. Protein product: CASSRGGFETQYF.

V gene TRBV28 combines with J gene TRBJ1-2; no clear D gene. Trimming removed 8 bases from V and 4 bases from J, with 8 bases in between. The CDR3 runs to 11 residues. Per the germline V gene, CDR1 is MDHEN and CDR2 is SYDVKM. CDR3 sequence (DNA): TGTGCCAGCGGGCCGAGCTATGGCTACACCTTC. Amino acid sequence: CASGPSYGYTF.

V usage is TRBV11-2 and J usage is TRBJ2-7; unclear D gene. V lost 4 bases, J lost 3 bases, and 13 bases lay in between. This CDR3 comprises 14 residues. Germline V gene sequence: CDR1 SGHAT, CDR2 FQNNGV. The CDR3 bases are TGTGCCAGCAGCTCAAACCAGGCCGGCTACGAGCAGTACTTC. Encoded protein: CASSSNQAGYEQYF.

The gene calls are TRBV7-9 and TRBJ2-3; 7 bases fit TRBD1. The trim removed 5 bases at V and 1 base at J, leaving 6 bases unmatched. Germline CDR1 and CDR2: SEHNR and FQNEAQ (reference sequence). CDR3 length: 15 residues. The CDR3 loop reads CASSGTGAGTDTQYF. As DNA, the CDR3 is TGTGCCAGCAGCGGAACAGGGGCCGGCACAGATACGCAGTATTTT.